Below are 10 T cell receptor beta chains sequenced from a single sample in a study of OX40 agonist ivuxolimab in advanced cancers. This table comes from immunoSEQ multiplex PCR, and its TCRdb copy is limited to in-frame clones, with some not included. The data hold roughly 120,000 clones, with 75% to 90% observed a single time. The material was CD4+ or CD8+ T cells sorted from blood, obtained in a trial of the OX40 agonist ivuxolimab. Every receptor here comes from an adult with an advanced solid tumor such as melanoma, head and neck, liver or kidney cancer.

The CDR3 loop is CAISDGNRATGELFF. The CDR3 bases are TGTGCCATCAGTGATGGTAACAGGGCGACCGGGGAGCTGTTTTTT. V is TRBV10-3 and J is TRBJ2-2; D is possibly TRBD1 (6 bases). The V and J ends lost 3 bases and 5 bases respectively, with 13 bases between them. The CDR3 is made up of 15 amino acids. Germline V gene data show CDR1 as ENHRY and CDR2 as SYGVKD.

The genes are TRBV19 and TRBJ2-3; 9 bases match TRBD2. J was trimmed by 0 bases and V by 1 base; bases with no gene match: 11. The CDR3 has 19 amino acids. The germline V gene has CDR1 LNHDA and CDR2 SQIVND (reference sequence). The CDR3 protein is CASSIGTSGGRPSTDTQYF. CDR3 nucleotides: TGTGCCAGTAGTATAGGTACCAGCGGGGGGAGACCAAGCACAGATACGCAGTATTTT.

The chain joins TRBV5-1 to TRBJ2-1; the D gene is possibly TRBD2 (6 bases). CDR3 length: 14 residues. The germline V and J ends were trimmed by 0 bases and 5 bases, with 9 bases remaining between them. Per germline, CDR1 SGHRS and CDR2 YFSETQ. CDR3 loop: CASSLAGVNNEQFF. CDR3 bases: TGCGCCAGCAGCTTGGCGGGGGTTAACAATGAGCAGTTCTTC.

The rearrangement joins TRBV19 to TRBJ1-2; D may be TRBD1 (5 bases). Germline V gene sequence: CDR1 LNHDA, CDR2 SQIVND (reference sequence). V lost 7 bases and J lost 6, with 15 bases in between. The CDR3 covers 13 residues. This CDR3 reads CASTSSGGHGYTF. The CDR3 coding sequence is TGTGCCAGTACTTCATCGGGGGGTCATGGCTACACCTTC.

The CDR3 nucleotides read TGTGCCTGGGATCAGCGAACAGGGGGCGTGAAGACCCAGTACTTC. It specifies CAWDQRTGGVKTQYF. This rearrangement joins TRBV30 to TRBJ2-5; 9 nucleotides align to TRBD1. Looked up from germline, CDR1 is GTSNPN and CDR2 is SVGIG (reference sequence). This CDR3 has 15 residues. J gave up 6 bases and V 5 bases, and 13 bases lay outside the gene matches.

The rearrangement joins TRBV30 to TRBJ2-1; no clear D gene. This CDR3 has 13 amino acids. Germline CDR1 and CDR2: GTSNPN and SVGIG (reference sequence). Trimming removed 0 bases from V and 4 bases from J, with 7 bases in between. CDR3 loop: CAWSVMAYNEQFF. In DNA, the CDR3 is TGTGCCTGGAGTGTAATGGCTTACAATGAGCAGTTCTTC. Complete variable domain (other parts from reference TRBV30 and TRBJ2-1): SQTIHQWPATLVQPVGSPLSLECTVEGTSNPNLYWYRQAAGRGLQLLFYSVGIGQISSEVPQNLSASRPQDRQFILSSKKLLLSDSGFYLCAWSVMAYNEQFFGPGTRLTVL.

The genes are TRBV5-4 and TRBJ1-1, with D unclear. The CDR3 is 15 amino acids. Germline assignment: CDR1 SGHNT and CDR2 YYREEE (reference sequence). Trimming stripped 0 bases from V and 3 bases from J, with 12 bases between. This chain's CDR3 is CASSLDGRGDTEAFF. The DNA for the CDR3 is TGTGCCAGCAGCTTGGACGGACGTGGGGACACTGAAGCTTTCTTT.

This chain joins TRBV30 and TRBJ2-7, with D tentatively TRBD1 (6 bases). The CDR3 totals 12 residues. Trimming took 5 bases from V and 0 from J, leaving 8 bases between them. The germline CDR1 and CDR2 sequences are GTSNPN and SVGIG (reference sequence). CDR3 protein: CAWGQSSYEQYF. DNA for the CDR3: TGTGCCTGGGGACAGAGCTCCTACGAGCAGTACTTC.

The rearrangement links TRBV18 to TRBJ1-2, with 7 positions matching TRBD1. Germline V CDR1 and CDR2: KGHSH, LQKENI. J gave up 4 bases and V 3 bases, and 8 bases lay outside the gene matches. The length of the CDR3 is 15 residues. CDR3 residues: CASSPRDSDVYGYTF. The CDR3 DNA reads as TGTGCCAGCTCACCTCGGGACAGTGACGTCTATGGCTACACCTTC.

This sequence joins TRBV10-3 and TRBJ2-3, with 10 bases aligning to TRBD1. Germline V gene data show CDR1 as ENHRY and CDR2 as SYGVKD. The CDR3 totals 13 residues. Trimming cost V 10 bases and J 3 bases; bases outside gene matches: 4. Here the CDR3 DNA reads TGTGCCACCGGACAGGGGGAAACAGATACGCAGTATTTT. Protein: CATGQGETDTQYF.